These 21 T cell receptor beta chains share one sample of origin, sequenced in a study of cytomegalovirus exposure and HLA in healthy donors. Use of 60 Vbeta and 13 Jbeta primers characterized the PCR. Clones were sequenced by immunoSEQ multiplex PCR, and TCRdb holds only the in-frame ones, with some missing. The sample lists around 100,000 clones, roughly 74% occurring once. Sequencing input: PBMCs. These receptors came from a woman aged 40 to 50 in good health and CMV-seronegative.

The chain has TRBV7-9 and TRBJ1-4; 12 bases map to TRBD1. V lost 1 base and J lost 5; bases outside the gene matches: 5. The CDR3 sequence is 17 residues long. The germline CDR1 and CDR2 sequences are SEHNR and FQNEAQ (reference sequence). The CDR3 protein is CASSLGGQGAANEKLFF. The CDR3 DNA reads TGTGCCAGCAGCTTAGGGGGACAGGGGGCGGCCAATGAAAAACTGTTTTTT.

The chain couples TRBV6-1 to TRBJ2-7; no reliable D call. The CDR3 runs to 11 residues. Trimming shortened V by 2 bases and J by 6 bases, and 5 bases separated the two germline ends. CDR1 is MNHNS, CDR2 SASEGT, per germline. The CDR3 nucleotides read TGTGCCAGCAGTGAACTAGGCGAGCAGTACTTC. Residues: CASSELGEQYF.

The V call is TRBV27, the J call TRBJ2-3; 7 bases fit TRBD1. CDR3 length equals 15 residues. The J segment lost 3 bases and the V segment lost 5 bases, leaving 8 bases of the junction unmatched. The germline V gene has CDR1 MNHEY and CDR2 SMNVEV (reference sequence). This CDR3 reads CASSLIGGATDTQYF. In nucleotides, the CDR3 is TGTGCCAGCAGTCTAATAGGGGGCGCGACAGATACGCAGTATTTT.

The chain recombines TRBV12-5 with TRBJ2-7, with 9 bases matching TRBD1. This CDR3 spans 14 amino acids. Unmatched junction bases numbered 7, after V lost 5 bases and J lost 5 bases. Germline CDR1 LGHNT, CDR2 FRNRAP. CDR3 sequence: CASGIGTGRHEQYF. Here the CDR3 DNA reads TGTGCTAGTGGTATCGGGACAGGGAGACACGAGCAGTACTTC.

The rearrangement links TRBV6-4 to TRBJ1-5; 8 bases align to TRBD1. This CDR3 is 13 amino acids long. Germline trimming cut 6 bases from V and 5 bases from J; bases unmatched to any gene: 3. Germline CDR1 and CDR2: MRHNA and SNTAGT. The CDR3 here is CASSLDRDQPQHF. The CDR3 coding sequence is TGTGCCAGCAGCCTGGACAGGGATCAGCCCCAGCATTTT.

The DNA of the CDR3 is TGTGCCAGCAGCTTGACGGGGGAGACCCAGTACTTC. Protein: CASSLTGETQYF. The V call is TRBV5-8, the J call TRBJ2-5, with D tentatively TRBD2 (5 bases). CDR3 length: 12 residues. Germline CDR1 reads SGHTS; CDR2 reads YDEGEE. Trimming removed 1 base from V and 5 bases from J, with 6 bases in between.

About this clone: The sample holds other DNA sequences that translate to the same CDR3. The chain links TRBV30 to TRBJ1-5, with D possibly being TRBD1 (6 bases). The CDR3 sequence is 13 residues long. The V gene's germline CDR1 is GTSNPN and CDR2 SVGIG (reference sequence). The ends were cut back, 1 base at V and 7 bases at J, with 11 bases in the middle. CDR3 region: CAWSDRVGQPQHF. CDR3 DNA: TGTGCCTGGAGTGACAGGGTTGGACAGCCCCAGCATTTT.

Note on this clone: Germline is not matched at one junction end, which may reflect a read error. The rearrangement uses TRBV29-1 and TRBJ1-5; TRBD1 might be the D (6 bases). This CDR3 contains 13 residues. Germline assignment: CDR1 SQVTM and CDR2 ANQGSEA. The DNA of the CDR3 is TGCAGCGTTGTTGCGGACAGCAACCAGCCCCAGCATTTT. Translation gives CSVVADSNQPQHF.

DNA of the CDR3: TGTGCCAGAGGGACAGGGGACGGGGAGCTGTTTTTT. Its translation is CARGTGDGELFF. The chain combines TRBV6-6 with TRBJ2-2; 10 bases fit TRBD1. V lost 9 bases and J lost 7; bases outside the gene matches: 2. CDR1 is MNHNY and CDR2 is SVGAGI in the germline V gene (reference sequence). The CDR3 covers 12 residues.

The V gene is TRBV15, the J gene TRBJ2-3; 7 bases map to TRBD1. In germline, CDR1 is LNHNV, CDR2 YYDKDF (reference sequence). The V and J ends lost 2 bases and 6 bases, in that order; junction bases with no gene match: 5. This CDR3 has 14 residues. The CDR3 DNA reads as TGTGCCACCAGCAGATCGGACAGGTGGGATACGCAGTATTTT. Protein product: CATSRSDRWDTQYF.

V gene TRBV5-1 combines with J gene TRBJ1-1; no clear D. V shed 2 bases and J shed 5 bases, with 13 bases lying between them. Germline V CDR1 and CDR2: SGHRS, YFSETQ. This CDR3 comprises 14 residues. CDR3 loop: CASSFSGGGTEAFF. The CDR3 nucleotides read TGCGCCAGCAGCTTCTCGGGAGGTGGGACTGAAGCTTTCTTT.

This clone was detected only a few times. CDR3 sequence (DNA): TGTGCCAGCAGCTTAAATCCCCTAGCGGGGACCTACGAGCAGTACTTC. Translated: CASSLNPLAGTYEQYF. This chain uses TRBV11-1 with TRBJ2-7; 9 nucleotides align to TRBD2. V was pared by 2 bases and J by 2 bases, with 7 bases of the junction left unmatched. This CDR3 region has 16 residues. CDR1 and CDR2 from the germline V gene are SGHAT and FQDESV (reference sequence).

This chain connects TRBV6-5 to TRBJ2-1, with TRBD2 matching over 8 bases. Germline-derived CDR1 and CDR2 are MNHEY and SVGAGI. J gave up 10 bases and V 0 bases, and 5 bases lay outside the gene matches. The CDR3 sequence is 14 residues long. CDR3 protein: CASSYSGTGGEQFF. CDR3 sequence (DNA): TGTGCCAGCAGTTACTCGGGAACGGGGGGGGAGCAGTTCTTC.

The chain is built from TRBV9 and TRBJ2-7, with 14 bases identical to TRBD2. The V segment lost 5 bases and the J segment 7 bases; nucleotides outside the gene matches: 5. CDR1 SGDLS and CDR2 YYNGEE come from the germline V gene. This CDR3 contains 14 residues. CDR3 in amino acids: CASSVTSGRGEQYF. The CDR3 DNA is TGTGCCAGCAGTGTGACTAGCGGGAGGGGTGAGCAGTACTTC.

The rearrangement uses TRBV29-1 and TRBJ2-2, with 10 bases that match TRBD1. Germline CDR1 SQVTM, CDR2 ANQGSEA. This CDR3 has 13 amino acids. V dropped 4 bases and J dropped 5; count of bases not matched to a gene: 1. In DNA, the CDR3 is TGCAGCGTTGTGGGACAGGGGACCGGGGAGCTGTTTTTT. It is translated as CSVVGQGTGELFF.

The chain is built from TRBV30 and TRBJ2-5; 7 positions agree with TRBD1. Germline-derived CDR1 and CDR2 are GTSNPN and SVGIG (reference sequence). The CDR3 consists of 14 residues. V dropped 3 bases and J dropped 0; count of bases not matched to a gene: 4. CDR3 region: CAWSKGTDQETQYF. The CDR3, as DNA: TGTGCCTGGAGCAAAGGGACAGACCAAGAGACCCAGTACTTC.

The rearrangement joins TRBV6-5 to TRBJ1-1; no clear D. The CDR3 sequence is 14 residues long. Deletions cut 2 bases from V and 4 bases from J, with 11 bases between. Germline assignment: CDR1 MNHEY and CDR2 SVGAGI. The CDR3 spells CASSYNVASTEAFF. The CDR3 region has the DNA TGTGCCAGCAGTTACAATGTGGCCAGCACTGAAGCTTTCTTT.

This chain joins TRBV19 and TRBJ2-7, with D perhaps TRBD2 (6 bases). The CDR3 runs 19 residues. Germline V gene lookup returns CDR1 LNHDA and CDR2 SQIVND (reference sequence). V lost 3 bases and J lost 0, with 24 bases in between. Written as DNA, the CDR3 is TGTGCCAGTAGTATGCGGATCGTTGTATCGGAGGGCCCCTCCTACGAGCAGTACTTC. The encoded protein is CASSMRIVVSEGPSYEQYF. The full variable domain, in which reference TRBV19 and TRBJ2-7 provide the parts outside the CDR3, is DGGITQSPKYLFRKEGQNVTLSCEQNLNHDAMYWYRQDPGQGLRLIYYSQIVNDFQKGDIAEGYSVSREKKESFPLTVTSAQKNPTAFYLCASSMRIVVSEGPSYEQYFGPGTRLTVT.

J is TRBJ2-2 and V is TRBV29-1; 9 nucleotides align to TRBD1. CDR3 size: 15 residues. From germline, CDR1 is SQVTM and CDR2 ANQGSEA. With V trimmed by 1 base and J by 5 bases, 5 bases remained unmatched. Written as DNA, the CDR3 is TGCAGCGTTGAAGTCGGACAGGGGCAAACCGGGGAGCTGTTTTTT. Translation: CSVEVGQGQTGELFF.

This chain joins TRBV6-5 and TRBJ2-1; 8 bases are a match to TRBD2. CDR3 length equals 15 residues. Per the germline V gene, CDR1 is MNHEY and CDR2 is SVGAGI. V shed 2 bases, J shed 4 bases, and the junction held 4 bases outside the gene matches. CDR3 nucleotide sequence: TGTGCCAGCAGTTACGTTAGCGGGGCATACAATGAGCAGTTCTTC. It translates to CASSYVSGAYNEQFF.

The CDR3 bases are TGTGCCAGCAGCTCTAACCCGACAGGGGACCCCAACTATGGCTACACCTTC. Protein: CASSSNPTGDPNYGYTF. V and J are TRBV7-9 and TRBJ1-2, with 8 bases matching TRBD1. Germline lookup yields CDR1 SEHNR and CDR2 FQNEAQ (reference sequence). This CDR3 region has 17 residues. Trimming at V came to 4 bases and at J to 2 bases, leaving 12 bases not matched to a gene.